The sequence of this T cell receptor (beta chain) was determined in a study of CXCR3-negative and CXCR3-positive naive CD8 T cells. Findings and limits, study-wide: For naive cells, CXCR3-negative and CXCR3-positive subsets had similar TRBV-TRBJ usage; for memory cells, usage differed. In CXCR3-positive naive cells, the TRB CDR3s were more hydrophobic than in CXCR3-negative naive cells.

The authors prepared UMI-labeled TRB cDNA libraries by 5' RACE. TCRdb re-called the 5' RACE reads and gives one entry per CDR3 protein, without DNA. The ten top clones account for approximately 1.5%, within a sample of 65,000 to 85,000 distinct CDR3 sequences. Details on this clonotype: The antigen remains undetermined.

Using triplicate sorts, 300,000 or so cells were collected each time from every CD8+ T cell subset. Naive CD8+ T cells showed a CD45RO-CCR7+CD27+CD95- phenotype. Germline-derived CDR1 and CDR2 are SGHAT and FQNNGV. The CDR3 runs to 13 residues. The V gene is TRBV11-2, the J gene TRBJ2-3; TCRdb proposes TRBD2, but this gene call is untestable without DNA. This TCR derives from a human donor in good health. Some clones in this sample may be carry-over from other donors' samples. The sequenced material came from naive CXCR3- CD8+ T cells from blood. Subset here: CD45RO-CCR7+CD27+CD95- naive CD8+ T cells lacking CXCR3 (TNR3-). CDR3 loop: CASNWQGLDTQYF.